These 26 T cell receptor beta chains came from one sample sequenced in a study of T cell repertoires in cytomegalovirus infection. TCRdb re-derived calls from the reads in MiXCR, one entry per CDR3 protein. The data contain about 240,000 distinct CDR3 sequences, 6.5% of them singletons. Sequenced sample: PBMCs. These receptors were collected from a human donor in good health (CMV status not recorded). Some clones in this sample may be carry-over from other donors' samples.

V usage is TRBV20-1 and J usage is TRBJ2-5; D gene uncertain. V lost 5 bases, J lost 5 bases, and 12 bases lay in between. CDR3 length equals 12 residues. Germline assignment: CDR1 DFQATT and CDR2 SNEGSKA (reference sequence). CDR3 sequence (DNA): TGCAGTGCTCGACGGGTGGGGGAGACCCAGTACTTC. Protein sequence: CSARRVGETQYF.

This clonotype was observed at least ten times. This chain uses TRBV7-2 with TRBJ2-5; maybe TRBD2 (6 bases). The CDR3 spans 14 residues. Germline CDR1 and CDR2: SGHTA and FQGNSA. The V and J ends lost 3 bases and 5 bases respectively, with 13 bases between them. CDR3 in DNA: TGTGCCAGCAGCTTGTGGGGGGTTCTTGAGACCCAGTACTTC. Translated, it gives CASSLWGVLETQYF.

This clonotype was seen at least ten times. J is TRBJ2-2 and V is TRBV14; maybe TRBD1 (6 bases). The V gene's germline CDR1 is SGHDN and CDR2 FVKESK. Trimming shortened V by 1 base and J by 5 bases, and 8 bases separated the two germline ends. This CDR3 has 14 amino acids. The DNA for the CDR3 is TGTGCCAGCAGCCAAGTGCAGGGGACCGGGGAGCTGTTTTTT. Protein: CASSQVQGTGELFF.

This clonotype was detected many times. This chain uses TRBV7-2 with TRBJ2-7; TRBD1 aligns across 7 bases. The CDR3 extends over 14 amino acids. CDR1 and CDR2 from the germline V gene are SGHTA and FQGNSA. V shed 3 bases and J 2 bases; nucleotides not matched to a gene: 4. CDR3 sequence reads: CASSLWDRAYEQYF. The CDR3 DNA reads TGTGCCAGCAGCTTGTGGGACAGAGCCTACGAGCAGTACTTC. Drawing the rest from reference TRBV7-2 and TRBJ2-7, the complete variable domain is GAGVSQSPSNKVTEKGKDVELRCDPISGHTALYWYRQSLGQGLEFLIYFQGNSAPDKSGLPSDRFSAERTGGSVSTLTIQRTQQEDSAVYLCASSLWDRAYEQYFGPGTRLTVT.

This clonotype came up many times. V usage is TRBV6-2 or TRBV6-3 and J usage is TRBJ2-6; D unclear. The CDR3 contains 17 residues. V was trimmed by 2 bases and J by 0 bases, leaving 11 bases between them. The germline V gene encodes CDR1 MNHEY and CDR2 SVGEGT. CDR3 in DNA: TGTGCCAGCAGTTACACTCCTACAATCTCTGGGGCCAACGTCCTGACTTTC. Translation: CASSYTPTISGANVLTF.

This clonotype was recorded at least ten times. V gene TRBV29-1 combines with J gene TRBJ2-7, with D unclear. CDR3 length equals 13 residues. Looked up from germline, CDR1 is SQVTM and CDR2 is ANQGSEA. Trimming pared 5 bases from V and 1 base from J, leaving 12 bases between. CDR3 loop: CSVNFRDSYEQYF. The DNA for the CDR3 is TGCAGCGTTAATTTTCGAGATTCCTACGAGCAGTACTTC.

This clonotype was counted at least ten times. V is TRBV7-2 and J is TRBJ1-5; TRBD1 is a possible D gene (5 bases). The V gene lost 5 bases and the J gene lost 4 bases, with 15 bases spanning the gap. The germline CDR1 and CDR2 sequences are SGHTA and FQGNSA. The CDR3 totals 15 residues. The CDR3 sequence is CASSLTAMQNQPQHF. The CDR3 nucleotides read TGTGCCAGCAGCCTGACAGCGATGCAAAATCAGCCCCAGCATTTT.

This clonotype appeared many times. The chain carries TRBV9 and TRBJ2-2; 12 positions agree with TRBD2. After removal of 1 base from V and 4 bases from J, the junction contained 8 bases not matched to a gene. This CDR3 region has 18 residues. Per germline, CDR1 SGDLS and CDR2 YYNGEE. CDR3 sequence (DNA): TGTGCCAGCAGCGTAACCCCCCCACTAGCGGGGGGCACCGGGGAGCTGTTTTTT. It encodes CASSVTPPLAGGTGELFF.

The chain combines TRBV15 with TRBJ2-1; D possibly uses TRBD1 or TRBD2 (5 bases each). The CDR3 sequence is 12 residues long. Germline V gene data show CDR1 as LNHNV and CDR2 as YYDKDF (reference sequence). The V end lost 9 bases, the J end lost 3 bases, and 9 bases lay between the germline ends. CDR3 amino acids: CATGDYYNEQFF. The CDR3 nucleotides are TGTGCCACGGGGGATTACTACAATGAGCAGTTCTTC.

This clonotype has ten or more counts. The genes are TRBV18 and TRBJ2-7, with 11 bases matching TRBD2. The ends lost 4 bases at V and 2 bases at J; junction bases unmatched: 13. The CDR3 runs to 18 residues. Germline CDR1 KGHSH, CDR2 LQKENI. This CDR3 is CASSLTPGTSGFTYEQYF. The CDR3 DNA reads TGTGCCAGCTCACTTACCCCTGGGACTAGCGGATTCACCTACGAGCAGTACTTC.

This clonotype has at least ten counts. V gene TRBV6-2 or TRBV6-3 combines with J gene TRBJ2-1; weak D call: TRBD1 (5 bases). V was shortened by 4 bases and J by 8 bases, with 9 bases between the two germline ends. CDR3 length: 12 residues. CDR1 and CDR2 from the germline V gene are MNHEY and SVGEGT. For the CDR3, the DNA is TGTGCCAGCAGTTCCCTCAGGGATGAGCAGTTCTTC. It is translated as CASSSLRDEQFF.

In its sample, this clonotype was seen many times. The genes are TRBV2 and TRBJ2-3, with D perhaps TRBD1 (6 bases). The V end was cut by 4 bases, the J end by 0 bases, with 8 bases between. Looked up from germline, CDR1 is SNHLY and CDR2 is FYNNEI. The CDR3 spans 14 residues. CDR3 amino acids: CASSVGQSTDTQYF. DNA for the CDR3: TGTGCCAGCAGTGTAGGACAGAGCACAGATACGCAGTATTTT.

This clonotype was counted at least ten times. The chain employs TRBV12-3 or TRBV12-4 and TRBJ1-2, with 7 bases matching TRBD1. J was trimmed by 7 bases and V by 7 bases; bases with no gene match: 6. The CDR3 is made up of 12 amino acids. The DNA of the CDR3 is TGTGCCAGCAAAGAGGGGGCCCGTGGCTACACCTTC. This codes for CASKEGARGYTF.

This clonotype was recorded at least ten times. The chain is built from TRBV27 and TRBJ1-5; D possibly corresponds to TRBD1 (6 bases). V was pared by 4 bases and J by 3 bases, with 13 bases between. The length of the CDR3 is 15 residues. The V gene's germline CDR1 is MNHEY and CDR2 SMNVEV (reference sequence). CDR3 residues: CASSWGRGNNQPQHF. The DNA of the CDR3 is TGTGCCAGCAGTTGGGGCAGGGGCAACAATCAGCCCCAGCATTTT.

The V call is TRBV7-2, the J call TRBJ2-7; TRBD1 is a possible D gene (5 bases). This CDR3 spans 13 amino acids. Germline V gene sequence: CDR1 SGHTA, CDR2 FQGNSA. Trimming left V 4 bases short and J 11 bases short, with 18 bases between. CDR3 sequence reads: CASSSGTGTEKYF. The CDR3 DNA follows: TGTGCCAGCAGCTCAGGAACAGGTACTGAGAAGTACTTC.

This clonotype was seen ten or more times. The chain carries TRBV5-1 and TRBJ2-6; no definite D call. The germline gives CDR1 SGHRS, CDR2 YFSETQ. Trimming pared 4 bases from V and 0 bases from J, leaving 14 bases between. The CDR3 length is 17 residues. The CDR3 loop reads CASSPGVFGSGANVLTF. In DNA form, the CDR3 reads TGCGCCAGCAGCCCTGGTGTTTTCGGCTCTGGGGCCAACGTCCTGACTTTC.

This clonotype has a handful of counts. The chain recombines TRBV20-1 with TRBJ1-2; D perhaps matches TRBD1 (5 bases). V was shortened by 3 bases and J by 2 bases, with 10 bases between the two germline ends. Germline assignment: CDR1 DFQATT and CDR2 SNEGSKA (reference sequence). The CDR3 consists of 13 residues. The CDR3 is CSARPQVNYGYTF. Here the CDR3 DNA reads TGCAGTGCTAGGCCACAGGTGAACTATGGCTACACCTTC.

The table lists this clonotype with many counts. V is TRBV7-9 and J is TRBJ2-2; no clear D gene. Trimming cost V 5 bases and J 2 bases, with 6 bases left between them. The CDR3 has 13 residues. Germline V gene data show CDR1 as SEHNR and CDR2 as FQNEAQ (reference sequence). The CDR3: CASSPENTGELFF. DNA of the CDR3: TGTGCCAGCAGCCCTGAAAACACCGGGGAGCTGTTTTTT.

This clonotype has a handful of counts. V gene TRBV20-1 combines with J gene TRBJ1-2; the D gene is possibly TRBD1 (6 bases). Trimming took 6 bases from V and 0 from J, leaving 17 bases between them. Germline V gene sequence: CDR1 DFQATT, CDR2 SNEGSKA (reference sequence). CDR3 length: 15 residues. CDR3 amino acids: CSAQPGGRSNYGYTF. CDR3 nucleotide sequence: TGCAGTGCCCAACCGGGGGGGCGATCTAACTATGGCTACACCTTC.

This clonotype has ten or more counts. The chain carries TRBV7-3 and TRBJ1-1; tentative D call: TRBD1 (5 bases). Germline V gives CDR1 SGHTA, CDR2 FQGTGA. This CDR3 is built from 13 residues. V shed 3 bases and J shed 3 bases, with 8 bases lying between them. DNA for the CDR3: TGTGCCAGCAGCTTCTTGACAGACACTGAAGCTTTCTTT. It encodes CASSFLTDTEAFF.

This clonotype has a count of ten or more. The rearrangement uses TRBV28 and TRBJ2-3, with 7 bases identical to TRBD1. The ends lost 5 bases at V and 0 bases at J; junction bases unmatched: 20. This CDR3 is 20 amino acids long. CDR1 and CDR2 (germline): MDHEN, SYDVKM. CDR3 in amino acids: CASSTDRGQWDSLSTDTQYF. CDR3 nucleotide sequence: TGTGCCAGCAGTACCGATAGAGGGCAATGGGACAGCTTGAGCACAGATACGCAGTATTTT.

V is TRBV23-1 and J is TRBJ2-2; 7 nucleotides agree with TRBD2. Being an ORF, TRBV23-1 has a function that is uncertain. The junction had 5 bases not matched to a gene; V was cut back by 0 bases and J by 4 bases. The CDR3 has 16 residues. CDR3 in amino acids: CASSQSSWTSTGELFF. In DNA form, the CDR3 reads TGCGCCAGCAGTCAATCAAGCTGGACTAGCACCGGGGAGCTGTTTTTT.

This clonotype was picked up many times. The chain joins TRBV19 to TRBJ1-2, with 8 bases identical to TRBD1. After removal of 4 bases from V and 5 bases from J, the junction contained 6 bases not matched to a gene. The CDR3 has 14 residues. Germline CDR1 LNHDA, CDR2 SQIVND (reference sequence). The DNA for the CDR3 is TGTGCCAGTAGTACCCCGGGACAGGAGTATGGCTACACCTTC. Translating gives CASSTPGQEYGYTF.

The chain uses TRBV6-5 and TRBJ2-2; perhaps TRBD2 as D (6 bases). There are 15 residues in the CDR3. CDR1 is MNHEY, CDR2 SVGAGI, per germline. V dropped 5 bases and J dropped 6 bases, with 16 bases sitting between them. The CDR3: CASSGLLGNSGELFF. The CDR3, as DNA: TGTGCCAGCAGTGGACTATTAGGCAACTCCGGGGAGCTGTTTTTT.

In this sample, this clonotype turned up many times. This sequence joins TRBV4-2 and TRBJ2-1; 7 bases line up with TRBD1. The V gene's germline CDR1 is LGHNA and CDR2 YNFKEQ. The trim removed 0 bases at V and 12 bases at J, leaving 5 bases unmatched. This CDR3 spans 13 amino acids. CDR3 region: CASSQEVDRVQFF. CDR3 bases: TGTGCCAGCAGCCAAGAGGTCGACAGGGTGCAGTTCTTC.

In its sample, this clonotype was seen many times. This chain links TRBV28 with TRBJ2-5; TRBD2 might be the D (7 bases). This CDR3 comprises 15 residues. Per the germline V gene, CDR1 is MDHEN and CDR2 is SYDVKM. V gave up 3 bases and J gave up 2 bases, with 13 bases separating them. CDR3 region: CASSLRRGPQETQYF. The CDR3 bases are TGTGCCAGCAGTTTGAGGCGGGGGCCACAAGAGACCCAGTACTTC.